This T cell receptor (beta chain) was found in a study of monozygotic twins with inflammatory bowel disease. TCRdb reanalyzed the 5' RACE reads, giving one entry per CDR3 protein sequence and no DNA. The table for this sample gives a few hundred thousand distinct CDR3 sequences. This CDR3 is built from 14 residues. The germline CDR1 and CDR2 sequences are LNHNV and YYDKDF (reference sequence). The clonotype comes from a human donor with ulcerative colitis or Crohn's disease, or a healthy co-twin of an affected twin (not recorded which). Sequenced input: blood. The chain uses TRBV15 and TRBJ2-7; TCRdb gives TRBD1 as the D gene, but with no DNA this cannot be confirmed. CDR3 region: CATSRGDRGYEQYF.